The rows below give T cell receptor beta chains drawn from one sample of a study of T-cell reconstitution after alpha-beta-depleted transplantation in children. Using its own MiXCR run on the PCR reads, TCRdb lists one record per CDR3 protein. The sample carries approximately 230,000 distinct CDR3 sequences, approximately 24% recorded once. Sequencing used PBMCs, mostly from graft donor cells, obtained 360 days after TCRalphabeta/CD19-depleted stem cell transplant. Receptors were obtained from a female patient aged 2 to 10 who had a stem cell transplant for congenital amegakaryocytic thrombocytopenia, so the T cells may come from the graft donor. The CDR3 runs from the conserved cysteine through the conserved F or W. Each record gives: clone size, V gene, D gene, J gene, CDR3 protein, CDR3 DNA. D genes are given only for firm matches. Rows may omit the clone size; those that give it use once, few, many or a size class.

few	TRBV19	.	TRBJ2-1	CASSRSGDYNEQFF	TGTGCCAGTAGTCGGTCGGGGGATTACAATGAGCAGTTCTTC
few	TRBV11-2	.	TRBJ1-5	CASSLVGKSNQPQHF	TGTGCCAGCAGCTTAGTAGGGAAAAGCAATCAGCCCCAGCATTTT
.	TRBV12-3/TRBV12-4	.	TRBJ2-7	CASREWHSSYEQYF	TGTGCCAGCAGAGAATGGCACAGCTCCTACGAGCAGTACTTC
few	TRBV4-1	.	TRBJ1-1	CASSYRTGGGVYTEAFF	TGCGCCAGCAGCTACCGGACGGGTGGTGGCGTGTACACTGAAGCTTTCTTT
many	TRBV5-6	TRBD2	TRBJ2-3	CASSLTRGGTDTQYF	TGTGCCAGCAGCTTAACGCGGGGGGGCACAGATACGCAGTATTTT
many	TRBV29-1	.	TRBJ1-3	CSVGRANTIYF	TGCAGCGTTGGCAGGGCTAACACCATATATTTT
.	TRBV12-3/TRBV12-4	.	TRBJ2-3	CASSLSRWGQYF	TGTGCCAGCAGTTTATCGAGATGGGGGCAGTATTTT
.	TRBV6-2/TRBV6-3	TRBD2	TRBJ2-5	CASSYGLAPGETQYF	TGTGCCAGCAGTTACGGACTAGCCCCCGGAGAGACCCAGTACTTC
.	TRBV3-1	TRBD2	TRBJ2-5	CASSRQLAGVETQYF	TGTGCCAGCAGCCGGCAACTAGCGGGAGTAGAGACCCAGTACTTC
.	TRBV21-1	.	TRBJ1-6	CASSTGRNNSPLHF	TGTGCCAGCAGCACAGGACGGAACAATTCACCCCTCCACTTT
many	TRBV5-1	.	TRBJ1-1	CASSLGDTEAFF	TGTGCCAGCAGCTTAGGGGACACTGAAGCTTTCTTT
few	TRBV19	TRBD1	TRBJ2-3	CASSTNRGDTQYF	TGTGCCAGTAGTACCAACAGGGGGGATACGCAGTATTTT
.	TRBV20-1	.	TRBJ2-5	CSARVQITVPQETQYF	TGCAGTGCTAGAGTCCAAATTACAGTGCCCCAAGAGACCCAGTACTTC
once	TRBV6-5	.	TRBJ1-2	CASSYFGVGWQYVNYGYTF	TGTGCCAGCAGTTATTTCGGAGTGGGATGGCAGTATGTTAACTATGGCTACACCTTC
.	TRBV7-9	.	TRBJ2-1	CASSPVGGGVYNEQFF	TGTGCCAGCAGCCCCGTAGGCGGGGGCGTCTACAATGAGCAGTTCTTC
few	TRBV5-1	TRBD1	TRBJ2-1	CASSSPNRGSHEQFF	TGCGCCAGCAGCTCGCCCAACAGGGGATCCCATGAGCAGTTCTTC
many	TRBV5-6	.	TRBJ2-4	CASSSPGQGLAKNIQYF	TGTGCCAGCAGCTCCCCCGGGCAGGGGCTAGCCAAAAACATTCAGTACTTC
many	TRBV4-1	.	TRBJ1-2	CASSQPTGLSFYGYTF	TGCGCCAGCAGCCAACCTACAGGACTGTCCTTTTATGGCTACACCTTC